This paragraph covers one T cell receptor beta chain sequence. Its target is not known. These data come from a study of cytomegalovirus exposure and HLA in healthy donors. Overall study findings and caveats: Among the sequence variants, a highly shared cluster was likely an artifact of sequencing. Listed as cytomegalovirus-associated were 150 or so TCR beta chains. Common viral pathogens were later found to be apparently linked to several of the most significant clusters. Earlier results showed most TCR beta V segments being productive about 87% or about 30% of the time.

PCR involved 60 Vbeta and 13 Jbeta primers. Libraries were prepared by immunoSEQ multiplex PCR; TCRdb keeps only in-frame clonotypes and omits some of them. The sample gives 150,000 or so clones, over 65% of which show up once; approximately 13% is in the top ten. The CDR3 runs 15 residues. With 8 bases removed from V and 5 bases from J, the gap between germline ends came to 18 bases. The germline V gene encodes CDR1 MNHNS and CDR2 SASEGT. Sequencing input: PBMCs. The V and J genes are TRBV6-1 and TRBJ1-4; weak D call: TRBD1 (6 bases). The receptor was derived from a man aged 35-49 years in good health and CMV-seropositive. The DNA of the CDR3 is TGTGCCAGCCGTGGACCTATAGACAGGAATGAAAAACTGTTTTTT. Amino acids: CASRGPIDRNEKLFF.